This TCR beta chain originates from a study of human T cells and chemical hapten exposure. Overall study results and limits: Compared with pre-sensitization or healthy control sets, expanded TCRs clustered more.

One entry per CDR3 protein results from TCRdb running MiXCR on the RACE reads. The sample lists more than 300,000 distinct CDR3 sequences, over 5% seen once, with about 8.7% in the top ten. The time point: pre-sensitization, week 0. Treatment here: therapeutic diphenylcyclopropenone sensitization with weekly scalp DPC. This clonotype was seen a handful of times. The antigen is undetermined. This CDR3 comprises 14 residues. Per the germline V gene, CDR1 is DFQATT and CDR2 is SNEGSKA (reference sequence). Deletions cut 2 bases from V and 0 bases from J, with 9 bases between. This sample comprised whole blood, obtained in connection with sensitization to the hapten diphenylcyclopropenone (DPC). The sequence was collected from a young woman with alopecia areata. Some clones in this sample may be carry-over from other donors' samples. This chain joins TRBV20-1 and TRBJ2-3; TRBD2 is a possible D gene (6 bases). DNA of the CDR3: TGCAGTGCTAGATCCGGGGGTAGCACAGATACGCAGTATTTT. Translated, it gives CSARSGGSTDTQYF.